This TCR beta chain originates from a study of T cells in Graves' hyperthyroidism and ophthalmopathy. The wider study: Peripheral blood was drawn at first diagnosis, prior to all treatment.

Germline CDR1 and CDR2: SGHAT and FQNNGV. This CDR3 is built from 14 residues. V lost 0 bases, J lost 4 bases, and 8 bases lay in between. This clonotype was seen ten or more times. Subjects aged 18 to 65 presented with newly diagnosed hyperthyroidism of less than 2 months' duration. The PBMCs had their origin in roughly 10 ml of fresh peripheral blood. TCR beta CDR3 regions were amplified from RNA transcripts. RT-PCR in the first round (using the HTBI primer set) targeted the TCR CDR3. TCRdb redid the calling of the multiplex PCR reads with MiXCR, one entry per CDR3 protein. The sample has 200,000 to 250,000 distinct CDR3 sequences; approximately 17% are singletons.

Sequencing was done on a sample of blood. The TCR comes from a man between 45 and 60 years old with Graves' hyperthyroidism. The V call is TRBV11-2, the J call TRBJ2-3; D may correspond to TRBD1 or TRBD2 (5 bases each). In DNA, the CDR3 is TGTGCCAGCAGCTTAGAGATGGGACCAGATACGCAGTATTTT. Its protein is CASSLEMGPDTQYF.